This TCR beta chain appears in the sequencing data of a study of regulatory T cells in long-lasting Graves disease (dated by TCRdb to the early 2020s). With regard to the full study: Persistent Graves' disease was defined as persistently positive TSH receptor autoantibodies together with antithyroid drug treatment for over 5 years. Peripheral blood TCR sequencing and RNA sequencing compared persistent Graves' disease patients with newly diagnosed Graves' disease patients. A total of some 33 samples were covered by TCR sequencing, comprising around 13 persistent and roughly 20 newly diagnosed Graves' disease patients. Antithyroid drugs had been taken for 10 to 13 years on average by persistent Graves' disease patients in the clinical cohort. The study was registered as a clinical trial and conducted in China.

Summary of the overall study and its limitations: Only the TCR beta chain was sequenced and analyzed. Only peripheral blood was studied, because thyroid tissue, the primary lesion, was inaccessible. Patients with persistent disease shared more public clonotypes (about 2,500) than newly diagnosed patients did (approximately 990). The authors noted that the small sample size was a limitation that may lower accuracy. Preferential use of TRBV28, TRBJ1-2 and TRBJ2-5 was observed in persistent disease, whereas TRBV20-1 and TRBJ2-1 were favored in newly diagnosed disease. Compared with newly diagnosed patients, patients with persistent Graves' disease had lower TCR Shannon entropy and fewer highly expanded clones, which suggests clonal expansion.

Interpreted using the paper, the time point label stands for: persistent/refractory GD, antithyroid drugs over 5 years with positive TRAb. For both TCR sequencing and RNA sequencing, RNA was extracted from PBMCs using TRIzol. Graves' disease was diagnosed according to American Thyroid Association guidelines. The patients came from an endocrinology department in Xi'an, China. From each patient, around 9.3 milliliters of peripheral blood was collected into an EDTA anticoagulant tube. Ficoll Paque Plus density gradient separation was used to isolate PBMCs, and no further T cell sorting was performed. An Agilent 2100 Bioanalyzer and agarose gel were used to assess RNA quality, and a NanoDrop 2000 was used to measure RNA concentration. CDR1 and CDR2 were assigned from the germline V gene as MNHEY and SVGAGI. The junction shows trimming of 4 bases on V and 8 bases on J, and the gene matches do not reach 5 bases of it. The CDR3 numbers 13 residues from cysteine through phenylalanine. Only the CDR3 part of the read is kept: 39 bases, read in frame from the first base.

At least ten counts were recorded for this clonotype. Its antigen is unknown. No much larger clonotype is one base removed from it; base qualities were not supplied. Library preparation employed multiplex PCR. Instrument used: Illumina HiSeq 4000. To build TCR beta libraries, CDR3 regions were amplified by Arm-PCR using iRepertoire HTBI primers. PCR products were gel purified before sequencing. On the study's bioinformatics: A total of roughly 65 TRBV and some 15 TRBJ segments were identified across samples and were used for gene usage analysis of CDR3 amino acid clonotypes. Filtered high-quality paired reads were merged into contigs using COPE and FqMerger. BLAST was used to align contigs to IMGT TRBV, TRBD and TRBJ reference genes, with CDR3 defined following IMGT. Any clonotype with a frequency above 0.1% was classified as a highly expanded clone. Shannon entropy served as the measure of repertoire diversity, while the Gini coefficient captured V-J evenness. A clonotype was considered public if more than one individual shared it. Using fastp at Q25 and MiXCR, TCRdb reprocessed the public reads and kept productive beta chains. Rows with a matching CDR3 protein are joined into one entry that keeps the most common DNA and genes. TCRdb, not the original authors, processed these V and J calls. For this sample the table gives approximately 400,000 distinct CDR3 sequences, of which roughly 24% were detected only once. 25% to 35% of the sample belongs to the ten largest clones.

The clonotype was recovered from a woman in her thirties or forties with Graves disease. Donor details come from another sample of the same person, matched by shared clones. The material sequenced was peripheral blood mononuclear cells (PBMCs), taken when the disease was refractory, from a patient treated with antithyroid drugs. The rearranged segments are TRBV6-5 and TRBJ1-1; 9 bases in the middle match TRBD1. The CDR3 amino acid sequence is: CASSSLDRGEAFF. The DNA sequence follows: TGTGCCAGCAGTTCTTTGGACAGGGGAGAAGCTTTCTTT.